The entry that follows covers one T cell receptor beta chain sequence. Its specific antigen is unknown. No much larger clone exists at a distance of one base, and base qualities are not known. Per the publication, the time point label means: newly diagnosed GD, antithyroid drugs for less than 3 months. For both TCR sequencing and RNA sequencing, RNA was extracted from PBMCs using TRIzol. The diagnosis of Graves' disease was made according to American Thyroid Association guidelines. The patients came from an endocrinology department in Xi'an, China. From each patient, around 9 milliliters of peripheral blood was collected into an EDTA anticoagulant tube. Ficoll Paque Plus density gradient separation was used to isolate PBMCs, and no further T cell sorting was done. An Agilent 2100 Bioanalyzer and agarose gel were used to assess RNA quality, and a NanoDrop 2000 was used to measure RNA concentration.

The library was prepared using multiplex PCR. Sequencing took place on an Illumina HiSeq 4000. CDR3 regions were amplified by Arm-PCR with iRepertoire HTBI primers to construct TCR beta libraries. PCR products were gel purified before sequencing. The source study handled its data this way. Across samples, approximately 68 TRBV and 13 to 15 TRBJ segments were identified and used for gene usage analysis of CDR3 amino acid clonotypes. COPE and FqMerger were used to merge the filtered high-quality paired reads into contigs. BLAST was used to align contigs to IMGT TRBV, TRBD and TRBJ reference genes, and CDR3 was defined according to IMGT. Any clonotype with a frequency above 0.1% was counted as a highly expanded clone. Shannon entropy served as the measure of repertoire diversity, while the Gini coefficient captured V-J evenness. A clonotype found in more than one individual was treated as public. Clones were called with MiXCR by TCRdb after fastp trimmed the public reads at Q25, and only in-frame beta chains were retained. Entries are consolidated by CDR3 protein sequence, retaining the most common genes and DNA. The V and J calls, along with clone size, are taken from TCRdb and not from the paper's own processing. Present in this sample are 250,000 to 300,000 distinct CDR3 sequences, about 17% of which were seen just once. The ten top clones hold roughly 15% of the sample.

The source of the sample is a study of regulatory T cells in long-lasting Graves disease (dated by TCRdb to the early 2020s). Regarding the complete study: Antithyroid drugs had been taken for less than 3 months by newly diagnosed Graves' disease patients. This study used TCR sequencing and RNA sequencing of peripheral blood to compare persistent Graves' disease patients against newly diagnosed Graves' disease patients. The study was conducted in China and was registered as a clinical trial. A total of around 35 samples underwent TCR sequencing, from about 13 patients with persistent Graves' disease and 20 patients with newly diagnosed Graves' disease.

Broad study findings and their caveats: The authors acknowledged the small sample size as a limitation that may reduce accuracy. Sequencing and analysis were restricted to the TCR beta chain. Peripheral blood alone was examined, since thyroid tissue, which constituted the primary lesion, could not be accessed. A larger number of public clonotypes was shared among persistent patients (under 3,000) than among newly diagnosed patients (roughly 970). Compared with newly diagnosed patients, persistent Graves' disease patients had lower TCR Shannon entropy and fewer highly expanded clones, which suggests clonal expansion. Persistent disease showed preferential use of TRBV28, TRBJ1-2 and TRBJ2-5, whereas newly diagnosed disease favored TRBV20-1 and TRBJ2-1.

V is pared back by 4 bases and J by 0 bases, with 7 bases lying between the germline termini. CDR1 and CDR2 (DFQATT, SNEGSKA) derive from the germline V gene (reference sequence). The CDR3, cysteine through phenylalanine, is 14 amino acids long. Just CDR3 DNA is preserved here, 42 bases in frame from base 1. The sample was also linked to a second study, of T cells in Graves' hyperthyroidism and ophthalmopathy. The second source states: Stable Graves' hyperthyroidism was defined as the absence of progression to ophthalmopathy over 18 months of follow-up. Hyperthyroidism patients were newly diagnosed, had a disease duration of under 2 months, and were aged 18 to 65 years. Exclusion was applied to patients with uncontrolled infections, other autoimmune diseases, pregnancy or lactation. Diagnoses relied on clinical symptoms, serum thyroxine and TRAb, thyroid ultrasound and orbital computed tomography. For the first round of RT-PCR on the TCR CDR3, the HTBI primer set was used together with the Qiagen OneStep RT-PCR kit. Most expanded thyroid clonotypes (frequency above 0.001) were also found in blood, which suggests that blood repertoires may mirror thyroid immune responses. In cross-validation, a model built on a 13 V-J signature told ophthalmopathy apart from stable hyperthyroidism with under 90% sensitivity and about 81% specificity, and in testing the same model reached 80%/75%. During validation, the model predicted progression to ophthalmopathy a median of roughly six months ahead of onset, with more than 60% sensitivity and 72% to 80% specificity. To identify distinguishing TCR V-J signatures, a discovery cohort of 100 or so patients was used, comprising 43 with Graves' ophthalmopathy and 55 to 65 with stable Graves' hyperthyroidism. Whether ophthalmopathy could be predicted prospectively was tested in an independent validation cohort made up of roughly 19 hyperthyroidism patients plus 17 patients who later progressed to ophthalmopathy. For training and testing, the 80 to 100 patients in the discovery cohort were randomly divided in a 7:3 ratio. In more than 5 Graves' hyperthyroidism patients, the study also compared T-cell repertoires from thyroid tissue with T-cell repertoires from blood. After sampling, hyperthyroidism patients received methimazole starting at 30 mg daily, and ophthalmopathy patients received high-dose intravenous methylprednisolone. The libraries were constructed in a second round of multiplex PCR and then size-selected and purified. Libraries were sequenced paired-end with 100 bp reads on an Illumina HiSeq2000. Raw data were processed with SOAPnuke, discarding reads with adapters, uncalled bases, mean Phred below 15, or no exact constant-primer or identifier match. COPE v1.2.5 was used to merge the high-quality paired reads, and each unique nucleotide sequence was defined as a clonotype. MiTCR v1.1 was used to align clonotypes to the IMGT TRBV, TRBD and TRBJ reference segments. Analysis was restricted to V-J combinations with a frequency above 0.0001, which covered 99.2% of repertoires. A TCS score was defined as the ratio between F50 (clonal expansion) and ExV (chaos), using BLOSUM62-based TCRdist between CDR3 peptides within each V-J. Welch's t-statistics and random forest reduced several hundred V-J features to some 14, which were used in a naive Bayes classifier (R e1071). Sample size was not statistically predetermined, and blinding of investigators to group allocation was not performed. According to the paper, TCR Vbeta CDR3 sequencing was carried out on about 140 peripheral blood samples, which came from approximately 43 ophthalmopathy, approximately 78 hyperthyroidism and roughly 17 progressor patients.

The source of this sequence is a woman in her 30s with Graves disease. Donor details come from another sample of the same person, matched by shared clones. Specimen: peripheral blood mononuclear cells (PBMCs), collected at new diagnosis, from a patient treated with antithyroid drugs. The chain links TRBV20-1 with TRBJ2-6, with the D gene not confidently named. The DNA sequence reads TGCAGTGCTAATAAGGACTCTGGGGCCAACGTCCTGACTTTC. Its translation reads: CSANKDSGANVLTF.